This TCR beta chain was captured by sequencing in a study of blood T cell repertoires in COVID-19. Turning to the study itself: Donors in the United States, Italy and Spain gave samples during acute or convalescent COVID-19. Sources were T cells, B-cell-depleted T cells, or PBMCs; the material itself was cDNA or gDNA.

Seattle patients were enrolled while actively infected and followed longitudinally. Trimming pared 2 bases from V and 5 bases from J, leaving 9 bases between. Germline CDR1 is KGHSH and CDR2 is LQKENI. CDR3 length: 13 residues. In the source study's methods: Scientists estimated how many nucleated cells there were by amplifying reference gene primers. This table comes from immunoSEQ multiplex PCR, and its TCRdb copy is limited to in-frame clones, with some not included. The D gene and trimming were derived from the DNA, and the V and J assignments and clone size from that table. The sample includes some 260,000 clones, approximately 88% seen only once; the top ten take about 5.9%. Only one count was recorded for this clone.

The TCR was taken from a woman in her twenties or thirties with COVID-19, enrolled during active disease. V usage is TRBV18 and J usage is TRBJ2-5, with D maybe TRBD1 (5 bases). Sequencing was carried out using peripheral blood. The chain's CDR3 is CASSPSGLETQYF. In DNA form, the CDR3 reads TGTGCCAGCTCACCATCAGGGTTGGAGACCCAGTACTTC.